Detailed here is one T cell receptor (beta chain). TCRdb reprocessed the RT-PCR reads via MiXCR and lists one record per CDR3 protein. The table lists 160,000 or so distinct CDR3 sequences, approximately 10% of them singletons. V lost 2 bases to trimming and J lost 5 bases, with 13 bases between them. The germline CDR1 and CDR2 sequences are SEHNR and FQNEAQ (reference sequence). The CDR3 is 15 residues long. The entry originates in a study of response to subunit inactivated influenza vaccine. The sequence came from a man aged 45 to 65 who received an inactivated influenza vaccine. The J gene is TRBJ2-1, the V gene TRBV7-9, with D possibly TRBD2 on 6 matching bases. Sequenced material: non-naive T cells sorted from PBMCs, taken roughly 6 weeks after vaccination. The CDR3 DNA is TGTGCCAGCAGCTTATACGGCGGCGGGGACAATGAGCAGTTCTTC. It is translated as CASSLYGGGDNEQFF.